One and the same sample provided the 13 T cell receptor beta chains below, sequenced in a study of blood T cells in healthy people across ages (dated by TCRdb to the mid-2010s). The library was obtained by 5' RACE. The sequencer was an Illumina HiSeq 2500. The second PCR ran for about 6 to 12 cycles and used a J-beta primer mix along with a sample-barcoded 5' primer. TCRdb ran its own pipeline on the public reads, namely fastp trimming at Q25 and MiXCR clone calling, and kept in-frame beta chains. Each entry is one CDR3 protein sequence, shown with its most common DNA and genes. The sample table contains approximately 830,000 distinct CDR3 sequences; only one count was recorded for about 59% of them. Around a quarter of the sample belongs to the ten largest clones. What was sequenced was blood. The receptors stem from a man between 25 and 39 years old in good health.

The chain combines TRBV11-3 with TRBJ2-1, with D possibly called TRBD1 or TRBD2 (6 bases each). This CDR3 is built from 15 residues. Germline CDR1 and CDR2: SGHNT and YENEEA. V lost 5 bases and J lost 2, with 13 bases in between. The CDR3 DNA reads TGTGCCAGCAGCACGAGGGGGGTCCCCTACAATGAGCAGTTCTTC. It is translated as CASSTRGVPYNEQFF.

V is TRBV9 and J is TRBJ2-5; D ambiguous. The end of the DNA is better explained by TRBJ2-7, so the J call may be wrong. The CDR3 totals 16 residues. CDR1 and CDR2 from the germline V gene are SGDLS and YYNGEE. The CDR3 nucleotides are TGTGCCAGCAGCGTAGAACCGGTCAGTTACTCCTACGAGCAGTACTTC. Protein sequence: CASSVEPVSYSYEQYF.

The genes are TRBV11-2 and TRBJ1-3; no clear D gene. V lost 5 bases, J lost 4 bases, and 9 bases lay in between. CDR1 is SGHAT and CDR2 is FQNNGV in the germline V gene. CDR3 length: 13 amino acids. The CDR3: CASSHPMGNTIYF. DNA for the CDR3: TGTGCCAGCAGCCACCCCATGGGAAACACCATATATTTT.

The J gene is TRBJ2-6, the V gene TRBV27; weak D call: TRBD2 (5 bases). Germline V CDR1 and CDR2: MNHEY, SMNVEV (reference sequence). Trimming stripped 5 bases from V and 4 bases from J, with 18 bases between. The CDR3 has 17 residues. This CDR3 reads CASSPWASPGGANVLTF. The CDR3 region has the DNA TGTGCCAGCAGTCCCTGGGCCTCTCCGGGGGGGGCCAACGTCCTGACTTTC.

The chain combines TRBV9 with TRBJ2-3; D remains unclear. CDR3 length: 12 amino acids. Germline CDR1 SGDLS, CDR2 YYNGEE. Trimming shortened V by 3 bases and J by 5 bases, and 7 bases separated the two germline ends. The CDR3 DNA sequence: TGTGCCAGCAGCGCCCTCGGAGATACGCAGTATTTT. It is translated as CASSALGDTQYF.

This clonotype was observed a few times. The chain joins TRBV10-3 to TRBJ2-3; TRBD1 matches at 8 bases. Germline values: CDR1 ENHRY, CDR2 SYGVKD. The V segment lost 7 bases and the J segment 2 bases; nucleotides outside the gene matches: 5. The CDR3 is 14 residues long. The CDR3 reads CAITVDRVTDTQYF. The CDR3 DNA follows: TGTGCCATCACCGTGGACAGGGTCACAGATACGCAGTATTTT.

This clonotype is a singleton in its sample. The J gene is TRBJ2-1, the V gene TRBV6-5, with D possibly being TRBD2 (7 bases). This CDR3 spans 15 amino acids. Between the trimmed V and J ends, which lost 5 bases and 6 bases, there was a span of 17 bases. Looked up from germline, CDR1 is MNHEY and CDR2 is SVGAGI. The CDR3 sequence is CASSRWRGRLNEQFF. The CDR3 bases are TGTGCCAGCAGTCGGTGGCGGGGGCGCCTCAATGAGCAGTTCTTC.

J is TRBJ1-1 and V is TRBV5-1; tentative D call: TRBD1 (5 bases). With 6 bases removed from V and 0 bases from J, the gap between germline ends came to 12 bases. This CDR3 contains 14 residues. The germline CDR1 and CDR2 sequences are SGHRS and YFSETQ. The CDR3 protein is CASTTGGVNTEAFF. The CDR3 bases are TGCGCCAGCACTACGGGGGGGGTGAACACTGAAGCTTTCTTT.

The rearrangement uses TRBV20-1 and TRBJ2-7; either TRBD1 or TRBD2 may supply D (6 bases each). The CDR3 covers 14 residues. V lost 5 bases to trimming and J lost 0 bases, with 14 bases between them. CDR1 and CDR2 from the germline V gene are DFQATT and SNEGSKA (reference sequence). In DNA, the CDR3 is TGCAGTGCTGTGCCCGGGGGCGGCTCCTACGAGCAGTACTTC. Protein: CSAVPGGGSYEQYF.

The rearrangement joins TRBV3-1 to TRBJ2-1, with TRBD2 matching 9 bases. The V gene's germline CDR1 is LGHDT and CDR2 YNNKEL (reference sequence). The CDR3 runs to 13 residues. The J segment lost 6 bases and the V segment lost 11 bases, leaving 8 bases of the junction unmatched. The CDR3 protein is CAAGGFGLNEQFF. CDR3 DNA: TGTGCCGCGGGAGGGTTTGGACTCAATGAGCAGTTCTTC.

This sequence joins TRBV29-1 and TRBJ2-3; a possible D gene is TRBD1 (6 bases). The V gene's germline CDR1 is SQVTM and CDR2 ANQGSEA. This CDR3 contains 16 residues. Trimming removed 6 bases from V and 6 bases from J, with 25 bases in between. As DNA, the CDR3 is TGCAGCGTCGATGGACAGCCGGGACCCAGGAGGGATACGCAGTATTTT. Translation: CSVDGQPGPRRDTQYF.

The chain is built from TRBV7-2 and TRBJ1-6; TRBD1 might be the D (5 bases). The germline V and J ends were trimmed by 2 bases and 8 bases, with 13 bases remaining between them. Per germline, CDR1 SGHTA and CDR2 FQGNSA. CDR3 length: 15 amino acids. The CDR3, as DNA: TGTGCCAGCAGCTTAAGGCTGGGGCGGGATTCACCCCTCCACTTT. This encodes CASSLRLGRDSPLHF. The complete variable domain, with remaining parts taken from reference TRBV7-2 and TRBJ1-6, reads GAGVSQSPSNKVTEKGKDVELRCDPISGHTALYWYRQSLGQGLEFLIYFQGNSAPDKSGLPSDRFSAERTGGSVSTLTIQRTQQEDSAVYLCASSLRLGRDSPLHFGNGTRLTVT.

The chain joins TRBV27 to TRBJ2-5; 12 bases are shared with TRBD2. This CDR3 spans 21 amino acids. Germline loops: CDR1 MNHEY, CDR2 SMNVEV (reference sequence). The ends lost 4 bases at V and 1 base at J; junction bases unmatched: 19. This CDR3 is CASSSRNALGLAGRPQETQYF. In DNA, the CDR3 is TGTGCCAGCAGTTCCCGAAATGCCCTTGGACTAGCGGGGCGACCCCAAGAGACCCAGTACTTC.